The following is a T cell receptor beta chain sequence with its context. Participant age was roughly 18 to 95 years, and participants resided in fewer than 30 US areas. Cohort allocation depended upon clinical history that participants reported. The CDR3 covers 14 residues. The trim removed 6 bases at V and 6 bases at J, leaving 11 bases unmatched. The V gene's germline CDR1 is MNHEY and CDR2 SMNVEV (reference sequence). The record originates from a study of blood T cell repertoires in COVID-19. Study information: Acute and convalescent COVID-19 specimens originated in the United States, Italy and Spain. PBMCs, B-cell-depleted T cells, or T cells provided the cDNA or gDNA that made up the material.

The table came from immunoSEQ multiplex PCR; TCRdb's copy has only in-frame clones and leaves some out. Among about 160,000 clones listed, 84% were seen once. The sample was PBMCs or T cells enriched from blood (not recorded which). The receptor comes from a woman aged 45-65 years who had recovered from COVID-19. This chain joins TRBV27 and TRBJ2-7; TRBD1 matches 7 bases. The CDR3 nucleotides read TGTGCCAGCAGAACTTCCCGACAGGGTGTCGAGCAGTACTTC. It encodes CASRTSRQGVEQYF.